This TCR beta chain was obtained from a study of regulatory T cells in long-lasting Graves disease. Study results and caveats: Favoring TRBV28, TRBJ1-2 and TRBJ2-5 was a feature seen in persistent disease.

In its sample, this clonotype was seen a few times. The antigen is unknown. The CDR3 sequence is 14 residues long. Trimming removed 2 bases from V and 5 bases from J, with 9 bases in between. Through Arm-PCR of CDR3 regions and iRepertoire HTBI primers, TCR beta libraries were built. TCRdb itself ran the multiplex PCR reads through MiXCR, one entry per CDR3 protein. The repertoire consists of about 530,000 distinct CDR3 sequences, with about 16% occurring once and the leading ten covering around 25%. Time point noted: newly diagnosed GD, antithyroid drugs for less than 3 months. Following extraction of RNA from PBMCs, that RNA was used to make the TCR library. These data were also reused for a study on T cells in Graves' hyperthyroidism and ophthalmopathy. Per that study: The TCR CDR3 was amplified in a first-round RT-PCR using the HTBI primer set. Blood also contained most expanded thyroid clonotypes above 0.001.

The clonotype comes from a woman in her forties or fifties with Graves disease. The sequencing here drew on peripheral blood mononuclear cells (PBMCs), taken at new diagnosis, from a patient treated with antithyroid drugs. V usage is TRBV12-3 or TRBV12-4 and J usage is TRBJ2-2; D remains unclear. The CDR3 loop is CASSLTEVTGELFF. CDR3 coding DNA: TGTGCCAGCAGTTTAACAGAGGTGACCGGGGAGCTGTTTTTT.